This is a list of T cell receptor beta chains from one sample in a study of OX40 agonist ivuxolimab in advanced cancers. TCRdb keeps only in-frame clones here, not all; method: immunoSEQ multiplex PCR. In the table there are approximately 68,000 clones, approximately 92% of which are singletons. Sequences were derived from CD4+ or CD8+ T cells sorted from blood, sampled in a trial of the OX40 agonist ivuxolimab. Every receptor here comes from an adult with an advanced solid tumor such as melanoma, head and neck, liver or kidney cancer. Both conserved end residues are part of each CDR3. D genes are given only for firm matches. Clone size is stated in some rows and not others, as once, few, many or a class when expanded.

j_call	d_call	v_call	clone_size	cdr3_length	cdr3_nt	cdr3_aa
TRBJ2-1	.	TRBV10-2	.	12	TGCGCCAGCAGACGGGCGTCCAATGAGCAGTTCTTC	CASRRASNEQFF
TRBJ1-5	.	TRBV5-1	.	15	TGCGCCAGCAGCCCGGATCCAGCGGGCTATCAGCCCCAGCATTTT	CASSPDPAGYQPQHF
TRBJ1-2	TRBD1	TRBV27	.	15	TGTGCCAGCAGTACGCCCGGACAGGGTATTGATGGCTACACCTTC	CASSTPGQGIDGYTF
TRBJ2-7	.	TRBV7-6	.	16	TGTGCCAGCAGCTTAGGGGTGGGACGGGCCTCCTACGAGCAGTACTTC	CASSLGVGRASYEQYF
TRBJ1-1	TRBD1	TRBV9	.	14	TGTGCCAGCTCAGAAAGGGACAGGAACACTGAAGCTTTCTTT	CASSERDRNTEAFF
TRBJ1-1	.	TRBV5-1	.	14	TGCGCCAGCAGCTGGGGAGGGGAAGACACTGAAGCTTTCTTT	CASSWGGEDTEAFF
TRBJ2-1	TRBD2	TRBV6-6	.	16	TGTGCCAGCAGTTCCGGGACTAGCGGTCTCTACAATGAGCAGTTCTTC	CASSSGTSGLYNEQFF
TRBJ1-2	.	TRBV15	.	18	TGTGCCACCAGCGGAGACCGGGACACCCAAAGGGGATTTGGTGGCTACACCTTC	CATSGDRDTQRGFGGYTF
TRBJ1-2	.	TRBV2	.	14	TGTGCCAGCGTATTTTCATGGACGGGAGATGGCTACACCTTC	CASVFSWTGDGYTF
TRBJ2-5	TRBD2	TRBV5-8	.	16	TGTGCCAGCAGCCCTCTCCTAGCGGGGGGGGGAGAGACCCAGTACTTC	CASSPLLAGGGETQYF
TRBJ1-4	TRBD1	TRBV13	.	15	TGTGCCAGCAGCTTAAACAGGGGAACTAATGAAAAACTGTTTTTT	CASSLNRGTNEKLFF
TRBJ2-1	TRBD1	TRBV12-5	.	16	TGTGCTAGTGGTCCTGGACAGGTTAGCTCCTACAATGAGCAGTTCTTC	CASGPGQVSSYNEQFF
TRBJ2-7	.	TRBV5-1	.	16	TGCGCCAGCAGCATGACGCCCGGAACAACAGTTCGCGAGCAGTACTTC	CASSMTPGTTVREQYF
TRBJ2-5	TRBD2	TRBV5-8	.	17	TGTGCCAGCAGCCGGGGGGAACTAGCGGGAGCTCGGGAGACCCAGTACTTC	CASSRGELAGARETQYF
TRBJ2-2	.	TRBV18	.	15	TGTGCCAGCTCACTTGAGCAGGGACGGACCGGGGAGCTGTTTTTT	CASSLEQGRTGELFF
TRBJ2-6	.	TRBV28	.	18	TGTGCCAGCAGTGTACAGGGAAAGGTCTCGAGCGGGGCCAACGTCCTGACTTTC	CASSVQGKVSSGANVLTF
TRBJ2-1	.	TRBV11-3	.	18	TGTGCCAGCAGCTTATTCAGGGGCCCCACCAGCTCCTACAATGAGCAGTTCTTC	CASSLFRGPTSSYNEQFF
TRBJ2-3	TRBD2	TRBV9	once	16	TGTGCCAGCAGCCCCAGGACTAGCGGGGGCACAGATACGCAGTATTTT	CASSPRTSGGTDTQYF
TRBJ1-3	.	TRBV19	.	16	TGTGCCAGTAGTAAACAGCGAGGGAGCTCTGGAAACACCATATATTTT	CASSKQRGSSGNTIYF
TRBJ2-1	.	TRBV6-6	once	15	TGTGCCAGCAGTTATGAGGCGAGCTCCTACAATGAGCAGTTCTTC	CASSYEASSYNEQFF
TRBJ2-1	TRBD1	TRBV27	.	13	TGTGCCAGCTGGGGGCAAGGTAGGACAGGGGGATTCTTC	CASWGQGRTGGFF
TRBJ2-1	.	TRBV7-2	.	13	TGTGCCAGCAGCTTGTACGGTTACAATGAGCAGTTCTTC	CASSLYGYNEQFF
TRBJ2-1	.	TRBV7-3	.	15	TGTGCCAGCAGCTTAAGTGGAGGATCCTACAATGAGCAGTTCTTC	CASSLSGGSYNEQFF
TRBJ2-7	TRBD2	TRBV28	.	13	TGTGCCAGCAAGGGCGGGGGGGCCCACGAGCAGTACTTC	CASKGGGAHEQYF
TRBJ2-7	TRBD2	TRBV10-3	.	14	TGTGCCATCAGTGACAGAGCGGGGGCCTACGAGCAGTACTTC	CAISDRAGAYEQYF
TRBJ2-5	.	TRBV7-2	.	13	TGTGCCAGCAGCTCGCGGGTGGGGGAGACCCAGTACTTC	CASSSRVGETQYF
TRBJ2-5	.	TRBV11-3	.	15	TGTGCCAGCAGCTTAGGAGCGGACAGTCAAGAGACCCAGTACTTC	CASSLGADSQETQYF
TRBJ2-7	.	TRBV5-6	.	17	TGTGCCAGCAGCTCTGGGGCTAGCTCATTGAGGGGCTACGAGCAGTACTTC	CASSSGASSLRGYEQYF
TRBJ2-7	.	TRBV2	.	15	TGTGCCAGCAGTGAAGTGGAAGGGGTCTCCTACGAGCAGTACTTC	CASSEVEGVSYEQYF
TRBJ1-5	TRBD1	TRBV15	.	15	TGTGCCACCAGGCGACAGGGGGCGGAGAATCAGCCCCAGCATTTT	CATRRQGAENQPQHF
TRBJ2-5	TRBD2	TRBV6-5	.	12	TGTGCCAGCAGTTACGGGAGGGACCCCCAGTACTTC	CASSYGRDPQYF
TRBJ1-1	.	TRBV7-3	.	15	TGTGCCAGCAGCAGGGGAGAACTGGGGGGCACTGAAGCTTTCTTT	CASSRGELGGTEAFF
TRBJ2-7	TRBD1	TRBV6-1	.	13	TGTGCCAGCAGGTCCGGGACAGACTACGAGCAGTACTTC	CASRSGTDYEQYF
TRBJ1-2	.	TRBV30	.	12	TGTGCCTGGATGTACAGGATGTATGGCTACACCTTC	CAWMYRMYGYTF
TRBJ1-5	TRBD1	TRBV18	.	15	TGTGCCAGCTCACCTCGCGGACAGGGAGATCAGCCCCAGCATTTT	CASSPRGQGDQPQHF
TRBJ2-7	.	TRBV30	.	13	TGTGCCTGGTCAAAGGGGACGGGTTACGAGCAGTACTTC	CAWSKGTGYEQYF
TRBJ2-5	TRBD1	TRBV5-6	once	15	TGTGCCAGCAGCTTGGAAGGGGGCCGCCAAGAGACCCAGTACTTC	CASSLEGGRQETQYF